Listed below are T cell receptor beta chains from one sample, sequenced in a study of neurological immune-mediated disorders. TCRdb re-analysed the 5' RACE reads in MiXCR, keeping a single row per CDR3 protein. The sample records roughly 98,000 distinct CDR3 sequences, roughly 13% being singletons. The sequenced material came from PBMCs. All receptors derive from a female donor with HTLV-1-associated myelopathy (HAM/TSP). Each CDR3 is given with its conserved first and last residue.

TRBV20-1 CSAIPPGRNEKLFF
TRBV5-1 CASSTTTGGSGNTIYF
TRBV5-1 CASKGYSSGTDTQYF
TRBV28 CASSYISDRQETQYF
TRBV5-6 CASSLGQVISYEQYF
TRBV12-3/TRBV12-4 CASSLGTYEQFF
TRBV5-1 CASSTWTSGDTGELFF
TRBV14 CASSHWTGNYGYTF
TRBV2 CASGLQGLDNQPQHF
TRBV5-1 CASRSQGMGDEQFF
TRBV3-1 CASSWYSRSGANVLTF
TRBV11-2 CASSLIAGLTGELFF
TRBV27 CASSSLDRGRSYNEQFF
TRBV5-1 CASSLAGWFTDTQYF
TRBV5-1 CASSLVLGNYGYTF
TRBV7-9 CASRMGKGLNEKLFF
TRBV7-2 CASTGTAYGYTF
TRBV5-1 CASSLAGTGRMNTEAFF
TRBV5-1 CASSPSGTGKETQYF
TRBV5-6 CASSFSPGQTTEQYF
TRBV28 CASRLGVSGANVLTF
TRBV5-1 CASSQATGTLYGYTF
TRBV7-8 CASSFRGGLPGEQFF
TRBV5-1 CASSLAPQGASGELFF
TRBV12-3/TRBV12-4 CASRYGGQGARTEAFF
TRBV20-1 CSASDWGANTGELFF
TRBV7-9 CASSLSTLPGELFF
TRBV28 CASTPVPAGRHEQFF
TRBV28 CASSSRGNQPQHF
TRBV3-1 CASSQDVRALLHF
TRBV12-3/TRBV12-4 CASRARQMNTEAFF
TRBV12-5 CASGFTNTGELFF
TRBV4-1 CASSLPGLASETQYF
TRBV12-3/TRBV12-4 CASSSPFAAGYNEQFF
TRBV3-1 CASSHKSGELFF
TRBV5-1 CASSLLFGQGLQYF